This section outlines one T cell receptor (beta chain) sequence together with its context. This clonotype has a handful of counts. The target of this receptor is not known. Base qualities are not at hand, and no much larger clone is one base apart. These data come from a study of T-cell reconstitution after alpha-beta-depleted transplantation in children listed by TCRdb under 2016. In terms of the full investigation: Using TCR repertoire profiling, the study followed T-cell immune reconstitution in a quantitative way in children after TCRalphabeta/CD19-depleted allogeneic hematopoietic cell transplantation.

Library generation was performed with PCR. This sample was sequenced with an Illumina HiSeq 2500. Molecular barcoding was employed in the preparation of TCR libraries, with unique molecular identifiers being used to normalize TCRbeta repertoire quantification. TCRdb cleaned the public reads at Q25 with fastp, built clones with MiXCR and kept in-frame beta chains. Rows are combined by CDR3 protein, so each entry shows the most common genes and DNA. In this sample the table shows 450,000 to 600,000 distinct CDR3 sequences, around 20% of which occur a single time. The ten largest make up approximately 3% of the sample. The junction shows trimming of 0 bases on V and 6 bases on J, plus 15 bases between the germline ends. Sequences LGHNA (CDR1) and YNFKEQ (CDR2) are obtained from the germline V gene. Reading from cysteine to phenylalanine, the CDR3 counts 16 amino acids. This entry keeps only the CDR3 DNA: 48 bases, framed from base 1.

The sequence links TRBV4-2 to TRBJ2-1; the D gene is not confidently resolved. The clonotype comes from a human donor who donated a stem cell graft to a child with acute lymphoblastic leukemia. Sequencing was performed on PBMCs from the stem cell graft donor, taken from the stem cell graft. Read as DNA, the sequence is TGTGCCAGCAGCCAAGAGGCCGCGCGTAACGGCAATGAGCAGTTCTTC. It codes for CASSQEAARNGNEQFF.